These T cell receptor beta chains were read from a single sample in a study of T cells expressing NK-cell markers. After re-calling the 5' RACE reads, TCRdb lists one entry per CDR3 protein, DNA absent. The listing contains over 350,000 distinct CDR3 sequences. The sequenced sample was blood T cells: a sorted CD56 or NKG2C T cell subset, CD4+ or CD8+ T cells, or bulk PBMC T cells (not recorded which). The source is a woman aged 45-65 years in good health. Both conserved end residues are part of each CDR3.

TRBJ2-1 | TRBV5-1 | CASSLLTGSYNEQFF
TRBJ2-7 | TRBV4-1 | CASSQEWTGGAYEQYF
TRBJ2-2 | TRBV10-3 | CAISDAGGGSGELFF
TRBJ2-3 | TRBV20-1 | CSALAQRDTQYF
TRBJ1-2 | TRBV12-3/TRBV12-4 | CASSAQTGIYGYTF
TRBJ2-3 | TRBV20-1 | CSAPLRVGRTDTQYF
TRBJ2-3 | TRBV10-3 | CAITSSGSIADTQYF
TRBJ2-5 | TRBV2 | CASSEAGYGTQYF
TRBJ2-2 | TRBV20-1 | CSARVVRQGTGELFF
TRBJ2-7 | TRBV12-3/TRBV12-4 | CASRRGQVAYEQYF
TRBJ2-7 | TRBV7-2 | CASSLARENPEQYF
TRBJ2-5 | TRBV5-1 | CASSWTLSQETQYF
TRBJ2-4 | TRBV2 | CASNTGTSAKNIQYF
TRBJ2-1 | TRBV14 | CASSQMLWGQQFF
TRBJ2-1 | TRBV7-4 | CASSPGLVSFF